This TCR beta chain was obtained from a study of CD8 T cells in ankylosing spondylitis. This CDR3 comprises 14 residues. The V and J ends lost 6 bases and 2 bases respectively, with 14 bases between them. Germline CDR1 and CDR2: MNHEY and SMNVEV (reference sequence). Making the TCR beta libraries involved quantitative 5'-RACE with molecular barcodes. TCRdb itself ran the 5' RACE reads through MiXCR, one entry per CDR3 protein. The data show about 300,000 distinct CDR3 sequences, around 21% seen once. General study points: Some of the motif variants had earlier been found in reactive arthritis patients' fluid and blood.

Concerning this clonotype: What it binds is unknown.

The rearrangement joins TRBV27 to TRBJ2-7; D is ambiguous. The sample comprised blood, either unsorted or a sorted T cell fraction (not recorded which). This TCR was sampled from a female donor with ankylosing spondylitis or in good health (not recorded which). DNA of the CDR3: TGTGCCAGCAGCTCACTCCTGAAACCCTACGAGCAGTACTTC. Its protein is CASSSLLKPYEQYF.